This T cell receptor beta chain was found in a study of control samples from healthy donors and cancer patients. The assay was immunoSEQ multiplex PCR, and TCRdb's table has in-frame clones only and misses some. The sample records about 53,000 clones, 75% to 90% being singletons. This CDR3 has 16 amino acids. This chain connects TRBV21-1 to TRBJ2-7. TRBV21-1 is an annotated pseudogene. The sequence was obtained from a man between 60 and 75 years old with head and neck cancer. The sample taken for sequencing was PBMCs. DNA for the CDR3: TGTGCCAGCAGCAAAGTATCGGGACCCATTCTCCACGAGCAGTACTTC. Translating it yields CASSKVSGPILHEQYF.